A selection of T cell receptor beta chains follows, all from one sample in a study of T cells in Graves' hyperthyroidism and ophthalmopathy. TCRdb re-called the multiplex PCR reads through MiXCR, storing one row per CDR3 protein. The sample has roughly 260,000 distinct CDR3 sequences, approximately 15% seen once; the top ten hold 10% to 15%. The specimen was blood. The receptors shown here come from a woman aged 40 to 50 with Graves' hyperthyroidism that later progressed to Graves' ophthalmopathy. The CDR3 runs from the conserved cysteine through the conserved F or W. A D gene is named only where the DNA matches it firmly. Clone size is shown for a subset of rows, as once, few, many or a class of expanded clone.

j_call: TRBJ2-2; v_call: TRBV27; clone_size: many; d_call: .; cdr3_nt: TGTGCCAGCAGTTTACTCACAGGGTACGGCACCGGGGAGCTGTTTTTT; cdr3_aa: CASSLLTGYGTGELFF
j_call: TRBJ2-4; v_call: TRBV5-6; clone_size: many; d_call: .; cdr3_nt: TGTGCCAGCAGGGAAGGGACCAAAAACATTCAGTACTTC; cdr3_aa: CASREGTKNIQYF
j_call: TRBJ1-1; v_call: TRBV2; clone_size: .; d_call: TRBD1; cdr3_nt: TGTGCCAGCAGTGAGGGACAGGGTTTGAAAGCTTTCTTT; cdr3_aa: CASSEGQGLKAFF
j_call: TRBJ2-1; v_call: TRBV6-1; clone_size: many; d_call: TRBD2; cdr3_nt: TGTGCCAGCATACTAGCGGGAGGGTCCTACAATGAGCAGTTCTTC; cdr3_aa: CASILAGGSYNEQFF
j_call: TRBJ2-3; v_call: TRBV9; clone_size: many; d_call: TRBD1; cdr3_nt: TGTGCCAGCAGCTCGGACAGGGTCTTGACAGATACGCAGTATTTT; cdr3_aa: CASSSDRVLTDTQYF
j_call: TRBJ2-7; v_call: TRBV4-1; clone_size: .; d_call: .; cdr3_nt: TGCGCCAGCAGCCATAGTGTAGCCTACGAGCAGTACTTC; cdr3_aa: CASSHSVAYEQYF
j_call: TRBJ2-7; v_call: TRBV6-1; clone_size: .; d_call: .; cdr3_nt: TGTGCCAGCAGCCCTCGGGACAAGGTCTACGAGCAGTACTTC; cdr3_aa: CASSPRDKVYEQYF
j_call: TRBJ1-1; v_call: TRBV20-1; clone_size: many; d_call: .; cdr3_nt: TGCAGTGCTAGACTTTCCCCTACCATGAACACTGAAGCTTTCTTT; cdr3_aa: CSARLSPTMNTEAFF
j_call: TRBJ2-3; v_call: TRBV29-1; clone_size: many; d_call: TRBD2; cdr3_nt: TGCAGCGTGCCCCGACTAGCGGGAATTGCAGATACGCAGTATTTT; cdr3_aa: CSVPRLAGIADTQYF
j_call: TRBJ1-2; v_call: TRBV2; clone_size: many; d_call: .; cdr3_nt: TGTGCCAGCAGTGAAGAGGGAGTTCGTGGCTACACCTTC; cdr3_aa: CASSEEGVRGYTF
j_call: TRBJ2-7; v_call: TRBV7-2; clone_size: many; d_call: .; cdr3_nt: TGTGCCAGCAGCCTAACAAGTCATTCCCTGATCTCCTACGAGCAGTACTTC; cdr3_aa: CASSLTSHSLISYEQYF